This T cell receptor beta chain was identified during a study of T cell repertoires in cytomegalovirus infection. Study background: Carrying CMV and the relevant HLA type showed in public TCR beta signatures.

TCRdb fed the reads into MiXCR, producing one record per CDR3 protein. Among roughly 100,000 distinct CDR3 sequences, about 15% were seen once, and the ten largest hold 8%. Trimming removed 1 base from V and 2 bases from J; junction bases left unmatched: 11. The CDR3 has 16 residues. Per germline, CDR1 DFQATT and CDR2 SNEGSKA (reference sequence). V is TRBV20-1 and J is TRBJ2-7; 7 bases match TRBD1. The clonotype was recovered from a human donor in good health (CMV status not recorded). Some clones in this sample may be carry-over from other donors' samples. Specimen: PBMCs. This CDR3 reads CSARVDYRDRAYEQYF. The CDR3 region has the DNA TGCAGTGCTAGAGTCGACTACCGGGACAGAGCCTACGAGCAGTACTTC.